This T cell receptor beta chain was captured in a study of blood T cell repertoires in COVID-19. Looking at the study overall: The origin of the acute and convalescent COVID-19 samples was the United States, Italy and Spain. PBMCs, B-cell-depleted T cells, or T cells provided the cDNA or gDNA that made up the material.

Per the original data handling: Reference gene primer amplification in the assay estimated nucleated cell counts. TCRdb keeps only in-frame clones here, not all; method: immunoSEQ multiplex PCR. The V and J calls and clone size come from that table; D and trimming were worked out from the DNA. The sample comprises 200,000 to 250,000 clones, approximately 86% of which are singletons, and around 1.3% rests with the top ten. The CDR3 is made up of 13 amino acids. Germline V gene sequence: CDR1 SEHNR, CDR2 FQNEAQ (reference sequence). Deletions cut 11 bases from V and 5 bases from J, with 17 bases between. Enrollment of patients from Seattle took place during active infection, with longitudinal follow-up.

The chain carries TRBV7-9 and TRBJ2-3, with D possibly TRBD2 on 7 matching bases. Specimen: peripheral blood. The TCR comes from a woman in her twenties or thirties with COVID-19, enrolled during active disease. DNA of the CDR3: TGTGCCTATTCGGCGGGGGCTCGAGATACGCAGTATTTT. Translation: CAYSAGARDTQYF. Based on the CDR3 plus reference TRBV7-9 and TRBJ2-3, the full variable domain is DTGVSQNPRHKITKRGQNVTFRCDPISEHNRLYWYRQTLGQGPEFLTYFQNEAQLEKSRLLSDRFSAERPKGSFSTLEIQRTEQGDSAMYLCAYSAGARDTQYFGPGTRLTVL.